The clone carrying this T cell receptor beta chain was seen a few times. Its antigen remains unidentified. The PCR had 60 Vbeta and 13 Jbeta primers. Here immunoSEQ multiplex PCR was the method, and the copy in TCRdb shows in-frame clones only, minus some. The sample carries about 120,000 clones, roughly four fifths recorded once. This sample was taken from a study of cytomegalovirus exposure and HLA in healthy donors. Overall study: Among roughly 180 million T cells, an earlier analysis found 120 million or so unique TCR beta sequences.

The study's findings and limits: A list of 150 to 200 TCR beta chains associated with cytomegalovirus was given. The presence/absence work took it that sequencing depth was about the same across donors. Sequencing artifact likely explains a cluster of highly shared sequence variants.

The sequencing input was PBMCs. The clonotype comes from a woman between 18 and 29 years old in good health and CMV-seronegative.

The CDR3 DNA is TGTGCCAGCAGTGCTACAGCGGCCACGAACACCGGGGAGCTGTTTTTT. Its translation: CASSATAATNTGELFF. The genes are TRBV6-1 and TRBJ2-2; D is possibly TRBD2 (5 bases). There are 16 residues in the CDR3. Trimming stripped 4 bases from V and 0 bases from J, with 12 bases between. The germline V gene has CDR1 MNHNS and CDR2 SASEGT.